This paragraph covers one TCR beta chain sequence. The antigen is unknown. The donors comprised healthy bone marrow donors. Primers included in the PCR were 60 Vbeta and 13 Jbeta primers. Data came from immunoSEQ multiplex PCR; TCRdb stores just in-frame clones and leaves some out. This table holds under 200,000 clones, just under 80% found once. These data belong to a study of cytomegalovirus exposure and HLA in healthy donors. With 3 bases removed from V and 2 bases from J, the gap between germline ends came to 10 bases. Germline V CDR1 and CDR2: SEHNR, FQNEAQ (reference sequence). CDR3 length equals 14 residues. Findings and caveats of the study: Researchers reportedly found TCR beta sequences accurately predicted most subjects' HLA-A and HLA-B alleles. Overall, around 160 TCR beta chains were annotated as cytomegalovirus-associated.

The chain combines TRBV7-9 with TRBJ1-1; TRBD1 is a possible D gene (6 bases). The sequenced sample consisted of PBMCs. This receptor was taken from a woman between 50 and 59 years old in good health and CMV-seropositive. The CDR3 sequence is CASSLGHRNTEAFF. The CDR3 region has the DNA TGTGCCAGCAGCTTGGGACATAGAAACACTGAAGCTTTCTTT.